The sequence of this T cell receptor beta chain was determined in a study of spatial heterogeneity in lung cancer. Study-level information: Combinations of a unique TCR and a UMI were tallied in raw reads, and on average each appeared more than ten times. Findings and limits, study-wide: Within tumors, counts of expanded alpha and beta TCRs tracked tumor mutation counts.

The presence of a unique molecular identifier marked each TCR cDNA molecule. Each CDR3 protein gets one entry after TCRdb re-called the 5' RACE reads with MiXCR. The sample contains some 25,000 distinct CDR3 sequences, approximately 7% of which appear only once. This clonotype was observed many times. Its antigen is undetermined. The length of the CDR3 is 14 residues. The V end was cut by 5 bases, the J end by 5 bases, with 15 bases between. Germline assignment: CDR1 SEHNR and CDR2 FQNEAQ (reference sequence). Noted time point: sample taken at primary tumor resection. Donors were over 70 untreated early-stage non-small cell lung cancer patients. Whole RNA, isolated from tumor, nontumor lung or frozen PBMC, was sequenced without prior sorting.

Sample: lung tumor tissue, taken at surgery. This sequence originates from a male donor with early-stage non-small cell lung cancer. The V and J genes are TRBV7-9 and TRBJ1-1; perhaps TRBD1 as D (5 bases). The DNA for the CDR3 is TGTGCCAGCAGCCCTGACAGAGTGTTTACTGAAGCTTTCTTT. Its protein is CASSPDRVFTEAFF.